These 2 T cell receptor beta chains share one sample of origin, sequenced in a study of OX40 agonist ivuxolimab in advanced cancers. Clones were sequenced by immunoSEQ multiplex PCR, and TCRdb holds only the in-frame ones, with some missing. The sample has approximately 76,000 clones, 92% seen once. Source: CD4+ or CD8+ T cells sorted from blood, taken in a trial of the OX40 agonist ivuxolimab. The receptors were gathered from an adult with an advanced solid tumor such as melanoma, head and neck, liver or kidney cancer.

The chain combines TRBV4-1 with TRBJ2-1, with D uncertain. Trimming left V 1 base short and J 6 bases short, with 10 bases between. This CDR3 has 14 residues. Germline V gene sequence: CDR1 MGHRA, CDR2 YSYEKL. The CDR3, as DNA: TGCGCCAGCAGCCAAGCGGCCCCGATCAATGAGCAGTTCTTC. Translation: CASSQAAPINEQFF.

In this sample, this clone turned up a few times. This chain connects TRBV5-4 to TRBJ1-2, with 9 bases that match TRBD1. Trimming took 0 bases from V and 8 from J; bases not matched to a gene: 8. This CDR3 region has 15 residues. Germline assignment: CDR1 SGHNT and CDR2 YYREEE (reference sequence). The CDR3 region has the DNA TGTGCCAGCAGCTTGGACCGGGACAGGGTGTACGGCTACACCTTC. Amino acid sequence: CASSLDRDRVYGYTF.